Listed here are 13 T cell receptor beta chains from one sample, sequenced in a study of blood T cell repertoires in COVID-19. The repertoire was sequenced with immunoSEQ multiplex PCR; TCRdb's copy has only in-frame clones and lacks some. The profile shows 150,000 to 200,000 clones, roughly nine tenths of them singletons. The sequenced material came from peripheral blood. The receptors come from a man between 65 and 79 years old with active or convalescent COVID-19.

The chain couples TRBV19 to TRBJ2-2; 9 bases match TRBD2. The CDR3 has 16 amino acids. V lost 1 base and J lost 2; bases outside the gene matches: 2. Germline V CDR1 and CDR2: LNHDA, SQIVND (reference sequence). Here the CDR3 reads CASSIGAGGNTGELFF. The CDR3 DNA reads as TGTGCCAGTAGTATAGGAGCGGGAGGTAACACCGGGGAGCTGTTTTTT.

The CDR3 spells CASTPHGVTSKNYEQYF. In DNA, the CDR3 is TGTGCCAGCACCCCCCATGGAGTGACGTCAAAAAACTACGAGCAGTACTTC. This chain links TRBV7-2 with TRBJ2-7; no clear D gene. Germline V gives CDR1 SGHTA, CDR2 FQGNSA. The CDR3 loop spans 17 amino acids. Trimming removed 7 bases from V and 3 bases from J, with 25 bases in between.

The chain uses TRBV5-4 and TRBJ2-1; 13 nucleotides line up with TRBD2. This CDR3 has 15 residues. The germline CDR1 and CDR2 sequences are SGHNT and YYREEE (reference sequence). Unmatched junction bases numbered 7, after V lost 4 bases and J lost 9 bases. CDR3 sequence reads: CASSGGLAGDAEQFF. CDR3 DNA sequence: TGTGCCAGCAGCGGAGGACTAGCGGGAGACGCTGAGCAGTTCTTC.

The chain employs TRBV30 and TRBJ2-7; possibly TRBD2 for D (5 bases). V was trimmed by 0 bases and J by 1 base, leaving 7 bases between them. The CDR3 loop spans 13 amino acids. CDR1 is GTSNPN, CDR2 SVGIG, per germline (reference sequence). The CDR3 is CAWSVGVSYEQYF. CDR3 DNA: TGTGCCTGGAGTGTCGGGGTTTCCTACGAGCAGTACTTC.

The rearrangement links TRBV28 to TRBJ2-1; D is unclear. Germline CDR1 MDHEN, CDR2 SYDVKM. The CDR3 is 12 amino acids. V lost 6 bases, J lost 1 base, and 4 bases lay in between. The CDR3 spells CASSQSYNEQFF. CDR3 in DNA: TGTGCCAGCAGCCAGTCCTACAATGAGCAGTTCTTC.

The V call is TRBV5-3, the J call TRBJ1-2, with 12 nucleotides matching TRBD1. TRBV5-3 is recorded as an ORF, its role being uncertain. J was trimmed by 4 bases and V by 4 bases; bases with no gene match: 11. CDR3 size: 17 residues. The CDR3 region has the DNA TGTGCCAGAAGCGACGGGACAGGGGGCAGGGTCTGCTATGGCTACACCTTC. Protein product: CARSDGTGGRVCYGYTF.

The chain uses TRBV28 and TRBJ1-4; weak D call: TRBD1 (5 bases). The CDR3 loop spans 13 amino acids. Trimming removed 7 bases from V and 4 bases from J, with 10 bases in between. Per germline, CDR1 MDHEN and CDR2 SYDVKM. The CDR3 region has the DNA TGTGCCAGCACCGGGGGACGTAATGAAAAACTGTTTTTT. The encoded protein is CASTGGRNEKLFF.

The J gene is TRBJ1-4, the V gene TRBV5-1; D is unresolved. The CDR3 loop spans 14 amino acids. Trimming shortened V by 2 bases and J by 4 bases, and 9 bases separated the two germline ends. In germline, CDR1 is SGHRS, CDR2 YFSETQ. The CDR3 here is CASSFGRVNEKLFF. In DNA, the CDR3 is TGCGCCAGCAGCTTTGGCCGGGTTAATGAAAAACTGTTTTTT.

The chain couples TRBV11-2 to TRBJ2-7; possibly TRBD2 for D (6 bases). The germline CDR1 and CDR2 sequences are SGHAT and FQNNGV. This CDR3 region has 15 residues. Trimming cost V 4 bases and J 1 base, with 14 bases left between them. CDR3 DNA sequence: TGTGCCAGCAGCTCGGCGGGGACCCCTTCCTACGAGCAGTACTTC. Translation: CASSSAGTPSYEQYF.

The V and J genes are TRBV21-1 and TRBJ2-5; no DNA check was done on the table's D call, TRBD2. TRBV21-1 is termed a pseudogene. This CDR3 comprises 14 residues. This chain's CDR3 is CASGLAGGSETQYF. CDR3 DNA sequence: TGTGCCAGCGGACTAGCGGGAGGAAGTGAGACCCAGTACTTC.

This clone was recorded once. The chain is built from TRBV3-1 (or the pseudogene TRBV3-2) and TRBJ2-7; TRBD2 matches at 9 bases. V lost 2 bases and J lost 3; bases outside the gene matches: 5. Germline loops: CDR1 LGHDT, CDR2 YNNKEL (reference sequence). The CDR3 is 15 residues long. CDR3 sequence: CASSQSGRRGYEQYF. The CDR3 nucleotides read TGTGCCAGCAGCCAAAGCGGGAGGAGGGGCTACGAGCAGTACTTC.

V is TRBV23-1 and J is TRBJ2-1, with 8 bases matching TRBD2. TRBV23-1 is an ORF, with its function uncertain. J gave up 7 bases and V 2 bases, and 13 bases lay outside the gene matches. The CDR3 is 17 residues long. The CDR3 DNA sequence: TGCGCCAGCAGTCAAAACGTGGTAGGGACTAGAGGGAATGAGCAGTTCTTC. It codes for CASSQNVVGTRGNEQFF.

In nucleotides, the CDR3 is TGTGCCAGCAGTTGGACAGGGGGCTCTAATGAAAAACTGTTTTTT. Its protein is CASSWTGGSNEKLFF. The genes are TRBV6-5 and TRBJ1-4, with TRBD1 matching 11 bases. Germline V gene lookup returns CDR1 MNHEY and CDR2 SVGAGI. This CDR3 is built from 15 residues. After removal of 4 bases from V and 3 bases from J, the junction contained 1 base not matched to a gene.